Shown below are 20 T cell receptor beta chains from a single sample sequenced in a study of beta chain features in type 1 diabetes. Study-wide findings and caveats: For Type 1 diabetes patients, all four CD4+ subsets carried TCRB CDR3s that were moderately but significantly shorter.

No cognate antigen is known for these TCRs. Expressed TCRB transcripts got sequenced, as all isolated RNA was reverse transcribed. Measured with immunoSEQ multiplex PCR; TCRdb has only the in-frame clones, and not every one. This sample yields under 400,000 clones, of which about 12% are seen a single time; about 0.01% belongs to the top ten. Material for sequencing was naive CD4+ T cells from blood. These receptors originate from a woman younger than 30 with type 1 diabetes.

This clone was counted a few times. V is TRBV5-1 and J is TRBJ2-7; 9 nucleotides match TRBD2. Per the germline V gene, CDR1 is SGHRS and CDR2 is YFSETQ. The length of the CDR3 is 15 residues. V was clipped by 2 bases and J by 2 bases; unmatched bases: 5. The CDR3: CASSFQREAPYEQYF. In DNA, the CDR3 is TGCGCCAGCAGCTTCCAGCGGGAGGCCCCCTACGAGCAGTACTTC.

This rearrangement joins TRBV28 to TRBJ2-3, with D possibly TRBD2 on 6 matching bases. CDR3 length equals 15 residues. Trimming took 3 bases from V and 0 from J, leaving 10 bases between them. CDR1 is MDHEN, CDR2 SYDVKM, per germline. The CDR3 here is CASSLAGTSTDTQYF. CDR3 sequence (DNA): TGTGCCAGCAGTTTGGCGGGAACTAGCACAGATACGCAGTATTTT.

This rearrangement joins TRBV25-1 to TRBJ2-1; D is perhaps TRBD2 (5 bases). This CDR3 has 15 residues. Germline-derived CDR1 and CDR2 are MGHDK and SYGVNS. V dropped 3 bases and J dropped 8 bases, with 17 bases sitting between them. CDR3 bases: TGTGCCAGCAGTGATCCCCGGCTAGCAGTCTATGAGCAGTTCTTC. This sequence encodes CASSDPRLAVYEQFF.

This clone occurred a few times. As DNA, the CDR3 is TGTGCCAGCAATTTCGATGGCTACACCTTC. This sequence encodes CASNFDGYTF. The chain joins TRBV6-4 to TRBJ1-2; D not resolved. This CDR3 comprises 10 residues. CDR1 MRHNA and CDR2 SNTAGT come from the germline V gene. V was shortened by 7 bases and J by 6 bases, with 6 bases between the two germline ends.

The rearrangement uses TRBV30 and TRBJ1-5; D possibly corresponds to TRBD1 (5 bases). The CDR3 length is 14 residues. CDR1 and CDR2 from the germline V gene are GTSNPN and SVGIG (reference sequence). Trimming shortened V by 1 base and J by 5 bases, and 12 bases separated the two germline ends. The CDR3 loop is CAWSGSGLDQPQHF. DNA of the CDR3: TGTGCCTGGAGTGGATCAGGGCTGGATCAGCCCCAGCATTTT.

This clone has only a few counts. The chain carries TRBV29-1 and TRBJ2-3, with D perhaps TRBD2 (6 bases). V gave up 4 bases and J gave up 9 bases, with 26 bases separating them. The CDR3 is 16 residues long. CDR1 is SQVTM, CDR2 ANQGSEA, per germline. CDR3 nucleotide sequence: TGCAGCGTTGGACTTCTACTAGGGCCGGAACGGGAGACGCAGTATTTT. It codes for CSVGLLLGPERETQYF.

J is TRBJ2-7 and V is TRBV11-2; 11 bases align to TRBD2. There are 14 residues in the CDR3. The germline CDR1 and CDR2 sequences are SGHAT and FQNNGV. The trim removed 3 bases at V and 3 bases at J, leaving 1 base unmatched. The CDR3 protein is CASSLGTSGYEQYF. In DNA, the CDR3 is TGTGCCAGCAGCTTGGGGACTAGCGGCTACGAGCAGTACTTC.

The chain uses TRBV29-1 and TRBJ2-7; D uncertain. V gave up 4 bases and J gave up 0 bases, with 13 bases separating them. This CDR3 is 14 amino acids long. Per germline, CDR1 SQVTM and CDR2 ANQGSEA. The CDR3 protein is CSVGARLSSYEQYF. DNA of the CDR3: TGCAGCGTTGGCGCCCGCCTGAGCTCCTACGAGCAGTACTTC.

This clone was counted a few times. This rearrangement joins TRBV5-4 to TRBJ2-5; 9 bases line up with TRBD1. CDR1 is SGHNT and CDR2 is YYREEE in the germline V gene (reference sequence). This CDR3 is 14 amino acids long. With V trimmed by 4 bases and J by 5 bases, 6 bases remained unmatched. In DNA, the CDR3 is TGTGCCAGCAGCACCGGGACAGGGCCTGAGACCCAGTACTTC. Its protein is CASSTGTGPETQYF.

The DNA for the CDR3 is TGTGCCAGCAGCGTAGGGGGAGGAGGTGACTATGGCTACACCTTC. The encoded protein is CASSVGGGGDYGYTF. This chain uses TRBV9 with TRBJ1-2, with D unclear. V lost 0 bases and J 3 bases, leaving 12 bases between the germline ends. CDR1 is SGDLS, CDR2 YYNGEE, per germline. This CDR3 is built from 15 residues.

The chain combines TRBV7-2 with TRBJ2-3; possible D gene TRBD2, 6 bases. Per the germline V gene, CDR1 is SGHTA and CDR2 is FQGNSA. V was shortened by 1 base and J by 0 bases, with 11 bases between the two germline ends. The CDR3 contains 16 residues. CDR3 nucleotide sequence: TGTGCCAGCAGCTTAGTCCAAGGACTAAGCACAGATACGCAGTATTTT. Translated: CASSLVQGLSTDTQYF.

The table lists this clone with a few counts. The CDR3: CASRAGMANQPQHF. CDR3 bases: TGTGCCAGCAGGGCAGGAATGGCCAATCAGCCCCAGCATTTT. The J gene is TRBJ1-5, the V gene TRBV6-5; no reliable D call. Per germline, CDR1 MNHEY and CDR2 SVGAGI. Trimming stripped 6 bases from V and 3 bases from J, with 12 bases between. The CDR3 extends over 14 amino acids.

This clone was observed a handful of times. This rearrangement joins TRBV19 to TRBJ2-6; no firm D call. Germline values: CDR1 LNHDA, CDR2 SQIVND (reference sequence). The CDR3 spans 13 residues. V gave up 7 bases and J gave up 1 base, with 5 bases separating them. As DNA, the CDR3 is TGTGCCAGTATTCGGTCTGGGGCCAACGTCCTGACTTTC. This encodes CASIRSGANVLTF.

As DNA, the CDR3 is TGTGCCAGCAGCTCACAGGGGGCCACCTACGAGCAGTACTTC. Its protein is CASSSQGATYEQYF. V and J are TRBV7-9 and TRBJ2-7; 9 nucleotides line up with TRBD1. This CDR3 has 14 residues. The ends lost 4 bases at V and 2 bases at J; junction bases unmatched: 3. Per germline, CDR1 SEHNR and CDR2 FQNEAQ (reference sequence).

Only a few counts were recorded for this clone. The J gene is TRBJ2-3, the V gene TRBV7-9; 10 bases fit TRBD2. With V trimmed by 6 bases and J by 7 bases, 19 bases remained unmatched. CDR3 length: 18 residues. Germline-derived CDR1 and CDR2 are SEHNR and FQNEAQ (reference sequence). The CDR3 nucleotides read TGTGCCAGCAGGCCCCGGGCTAGCGGGGGAGACCCGACAAATACGCAGTATTTT. This codes for CASRPRASGGDPTNTQYF.

The chain has TRBV10-3 and TRBJ2-7; 7 bases match TRBD1. Germline lookup yields CDR1 ENHRY and CDR2 SYGVKD. This CDR3 contains 12 residues. V shed 6 bases, J shed 5 bases, and the junction held 4 bases outside the gene matches. The CDR3 DNA reads as TGTGCCATCAGGGGGACAGAGGACGAGCAGTACTTC. As protein: CAIRGTEDEQYF.

This clone came up a few times. V usage is TRBV28 and J usage is TRBJ1-2; 8 bases match TRBD1. Per germline, CDR1 MDHEN and CDR2 SYDVKM. The CDR3 loop spans 15 amino acids. V dropped 6 bases and J dropped 3; count of bases not matched to a gene: 9. The CDR3 reads CASRRYDRGDYGYTF. The CDR3 nucleotides are TGTGCCAGCAGGCGTTACGACAGGGGTGACTATGGCTACACCTTC.

This clone was observed a handful of times. The chain combines TRBV7-2 with TRBJ1-1; no clear D. Germline V gene lookup returns CDR1 SGHTA and CDR2 FQGNSA. Between the trimmed V and J ends, which lost 3 bases and 2 bases, there was a span of 4 bases. The CDR3 has 12 residues. CDR3 sequence: CASSFGNTEAFF. CDR3 nucleotide sequence: TGTGCCAGCAGCTTCGGTAACACTGAAGCTTTCTTT.

In its sample, this clone was seen a few times. The chain joins TRBV6-5 to TRBJ2-1, with TRBD1 matching 8 bases. With V trimmed by 6 bases and J by 8 bases, 6 bases remained unmatched. Germline V gene lookup returns CDR1 MNHEY and CDR2 SVGAGI. This CDR3 has 13 amino acids. The CDR3 region is CASSLRDRHEQFF. In nucleotides, the CDR3 is TGTGCCAGCAGCCTCCGGGACAGGCATGAGCAGTTCTTC.

V is TRBV28 and J is TRBJ2-1, with D unclear. CDR1 MDHEN and CDR2 SYDVKM come from the germline V gene. V dropped 2 bases and J dropped 6 bases, with 8 bases sitting between them. This CDR3 spans 13 amino acids. CDR3 loop: CASSLVAPNEQFF. The CDR3 coding sequence is TGTGCCAGCAGTTTAGTGGCACCCAATGAGCAGTTCTTC.